These 13 T cell receptor beta chains were sequenced from one sample in a study of T cell repertoires in cytomegalovirus infection. MiXCR, applied by TCRdb to the reads, yields one record per CDR3 protein. In the table there are approximately 990,000 distinct CDR3 sequences, 31% of which are singletons. Their cognate antigens are unknown. Sequences were derived from cultured CD8+ T cells from PBMCs, sampled from culture after CMV antigen stimulation. These receptors all come from a human donor in good health (CMV status not recorded). Some clones in this sample may be carry-over from other donors' samples.

This clonotype was observed a handful of times. The rearrangement uses TRBV10-3 and TRBJ1-5; no firm D call. The length of the CDR3 is 12 residues. V lost 0 bases and J 7 bases, leaving 4 bases between the germline ends. Germline CDR1 is ENHRY and CDR2 is SYGVKD. CDR3 region: CAISESGQPQHF. In DNA, the CDR3 is TGTGCCATCAGTGAGTCGGGGCAGCCCCAGCATTTT.

The rearrangement joins TRBV27 to TRBJ1-3, with TRBD1 as a possible D gene (5 bases). Germline CDR1 is MNHEY and CDR2 is SMNVEV (reference sequence). Trimming removed 10 bases at V and 2 bases at J, with 12 bases between. CDR3 length: 13 amino acids. CDR3 in amino acids: CATLGGTGNTIYF. In DNA form, the CDR3 reads TGTGCCACTCTTGGGGGGACTGGAAACACCATATATTTT.

This chain links TRBV7-8 with TRBJ1-1; 8 bases line up with TRBD1. The germline gives CDR1 SGHVS, CDR2 FQNEAQ. The junction had 9 bases not matched to a gene; V was cut back by 5 bases and J by 4 bases. The CDR3 is 15 amino acids. DNA of the CDR3: TGTGCCAGCAGCCAATCAGGGGGCGGGAGCACTGAAGCTTTCTTT. Translated: CASSQSGGGSTEAFF. The full variable domain, rest sourced from reference TRBV7-8 and TRBJ1-1, is GAGVSQSPRYKVAKRGQDVALRCDPISGHVSLFWYQQALGQGPEFLTYFQNEAQLDKSGLPSDRFFAERPEGSVSTLKIQRTQQEDSAVYLCASSQSGGGSTEAFFGQGTRLTVV.

There are a few counts of this clonotype. The chain is built from TRBV28 and TRBJ2-5; D remains unclear. Germline CDR1 MDHEN, CDR2 SYDVKM. V shed 6 bases and J shed 5 bases, with 13 bases lying between them. CDR3 length equals 13 residues. The CDR3 DNA sequence: TGTGCCAGCAGCTCAACCCCCCGTGAGACCCAGTACTTC. Translation gives CASSSTPRETQYF. The variable domain in full, completed from reference TRBV28 and TRBJ2-5, reads DVKVTQSSRYLVKRTGEKVFLECVQDMDHENMFWYRQDPGLGLRLIYFSYDVKMKEKGDIPEGYSVSREKKERFSLILESASTNQTSMYLCASSSTPRETQYFGPGTRLLVL.

In its sample, this clonotype was seen once. The V gene is TRBV9, the J gene TRBJ1-2; TRBD1 matches 8 bases. From germline, CDR1 is SGDLS and CDR2 YYNGEE. CDR3 length: 14 residues. V was pared by 4 bases and J by 4 bases, with 6 bases of the junction left unmatched. CDR3 nucleotides: TGTGCCAGCAGCCGGGACAGGAACTCCTATGGCTACACCTTC. It is translated as CASSRDRNSYGYTF.

The gene calls are TRBV20-1 and TRBJ2-4, with D possibly being TRBD1 (6 bases). Germline V gives CDR1 DFQATT, CDR2 SNEGSKA (reference sequence). CDR3 size: 15 residues. V lost 3 bases to trimming and J lost 3 bases, with 15 bases between them. The CDR3 nucleotides are TGCAGTGCTAGGGTGGTGGACAGAAGCAAAAACATTCAGTACTTC. It is translated as CSARVVDRSKNIQYF.

This clonotype was detected only a few times. This rearrangement joins TRBV24-1 to TRBJ2-2, with D unresolved. The germline V gene encodes CDR1 KGHDR and CDR2 SFDVKD. The CDR3 is made up of 14 amino acids. The V end was cut by 4 bases, the J end by 3 bases, with 8 bases between. Here the CDR3 DNA reads TGTGCCACCAGTGACCCCCGACACACCGGGGAGCTGTTTTTT. This encodes CATSDPRHTGELFF.

This clonotype was seen just once. The chain is built from TRBV27 and TRBJ1-4, with D possibly TRBD1 on 5 matching bases. V was trimmed by 3 bases and J by 2 bases, leaving 10 bases between them. CDR1 is MNHEY, CDR2 SMNVEV, per germline (reference sequence). There are 15 residues in the CDR3. The CDR3 DNA reads TGTGCCAGCAGTTTCCTCGGGACCACTAATGAAAAACTGTTTTTT. Its protein product is CASSFLGTTNEKLFF.

This chain links TRBV5-3 with TRBJ2-3; no reliable D call. Being an ORF, TRBV5-3 has a function that is uncertain. This CDR3 has 15 amino acids. V shed 8 bases and J shed 3 bases, with 19 bases lying between them. This chain's CDR3 is CASSPWLDGTDTQYF. The CDR3 DNA reads as TGTGCCAGCAGCCCATGGCTCGACGGAACAGATACGCAGTATTTT.

This clonotype was counted a few times. The chain recombines TRBV6-6 with TRBJ2-5; perhaps TRBD1 as D (6 bases). Looked up from germline, CDR1 is MNHNY and CDR2 is SVGAGI (reference sequence). The V and J ends lost 10 bases and 4 bases respectively, with 10 bases between them. The CDR3 runs to 11 residues. The CDR3 region has the DNA TGTGCCACCTTAGGGGGAGAGACCCAGTACTTC. This encodes CATLGGETQYF.

This clonotype was counted many times. This chain connects TRBV7-6 to TRBJ2-7; possibly TRBD1 or TRBD2 for D (5 bases each). Germline V gives CDR1 SGHVS, CDR2 FNYEAQ. The CDR3 loop spans 16 amino acids. Trimming left V 0 bases short and J 3 bases short, with 15 bases between. CDR3 loop: CASSLALSGSVYEQYF. As DNA, the CDR3 is TGTGCCAGCAGCTTAGCGCTGTCAGGGAGCGTCTACGAGCAGTACTTC.

Notes on this clonotype: Since a much larger clone is just one base distant, this may be a read error. This chain uses TRBV7-9 with TRBJ2-5; D uncertain. From germline, CDR1 is SEHNR and CDR2 FQNEAQ (reference sequence). This CDR3 is built from 12 residues. V was pared by 2 bases and J by 3 bases, with 4 bases between. CDR3 bases: TGTGCCAGCAGCTTACTAGAAGAGACCCAGTACTTC. Encoded protein: CASSLLEETQYF.

The chain couples TRBV6-6 to TRBJ1-1, with D unresolved. The V gene's germline CDR1 is MNHNY and CDR2 SVGAGI (reference sequence). The ends were cut back, 0 bases at V and 0 bases at J, with 8 bases in the middle. This CDR3 has 15 amino acids. In DNA form, the CDR3 reads TGTGCCAGCAGTTACTCTATTATCATGAACACTGAAGCTTTCTTT. This encodes CASSYSIIMNTEAFF.